The 9 T cell receptor beta chains presented below share a single source sample, sequenced in a study of blood T cells in healthy people across ages. The authors ran a second PCR of about 7 to 11 cycles using a sample-barcoded 5' primer and a J-beta primer mix. TCRdb redid the calling of the 5' RACE reads with MiXCR, one entry per CDR3 protein. The table shows fewer than 2,000,000 distinct CDR3 sequences, with around 35% occurring only once. The material sequenced was blood. The receptor set was obtained from a woman in her twenties or thirties in good health.

The genes are TRBV6-1 and TRBJ2-7, with D unclear. Trimming removed 8 bases at V and 0 bases at J, with 11 bases between. Germline CDR1 and CDR2: MNHNS and SASEGT. The CDR3 has 13 amino acids. The CDR3 region has the DNA TGTGCCAGCGAGAAGTGGAGCTCCTACGAGCAGTACTTC. It codes for CASEKWSSYEQYF.

This chain joins TRBV5-1 and TRBJ1-1, with a possible D match to TRBD1 (5 bases). The V end was cut by 0 bases, the J end by 3 bases, with 18 bases between. CDR1 and CDR2 from the germline V gene are SGHRS and YFSETQ. The CDR3 has 17 residues. The CDR3 nucleotides are TGCGCCAGCAGCTTGGTGCAGATCGGGGCAACTTACACTGAAGCTTTCTTT. Its translation: CASSLVQIGATYTEAFF.

This clonotype has a count of ten or more. The chain is built from TRBV20-1 and TRBJ2-2; D is unclear. V lost 2 bases, J lost 4 bases, and 8 bases lay in between. The CDR3 is 13 residues long. Germline V gene data show CDR1 as DFQATT and CDR2 as SNEGSKA (reference sequence). In DNA, the CDR3 is TGCAGTGCTAGACTGCGGACCACCGGGGAGCTGTTTTTT. Protein: CSARLRTTGELFF.

This chain links TRBV9 with TRBJ1-1; possibly TRBD1 for D (5 bases). CDR1 SGDLS and CDR2 YYNGEE come from the germline V gene. The CDR3 covers 15 residues. Trimming cost V 0 bases and J 1 base, with 10 bases left between them. CDR3 sequence reads: CASSVGGAGNTEAFF. Here the CDR3 DNA reads TGTGCCAGCAGCGTAGGTGGGGCAGGGAACACTGAAGCTTTCTTT. Combining the CDR3 with reference TRBV9 and TRBJ1-1 gives the whole variable domain DSGVTQTPKHLITATGQRVTLRCSPRSGDLSVYWYQQSLDQGLQFLIQYYNGEERAKGNILERFSAQQFPDLHSELNLSSLELGDSALYFCASSVGGAGNTEAFFGQGTRLTVV.

This sequence joins TRBV9 and TRBJ2-6, with a tentative D call TRBD1 (7 bases). Between the trimmed V and J ends, which lost 3 bases and 1 base, there was a span of 14 bases. Germline V lookup: CDR1 SGDLS, CDR2 YYNGEE. This CDR3 has 17 residues. CDR3 sequence: CASSEGPGGSGANVLTF. The CDR3 nucleotides are TGTGCCAGCAGCGAAGGACCAGGGGGGTCTGGGGCCAACGTCCTGACTTTC.

The chain couples TRBV11-3 to TRBJ2-1; 8 bases align to TRBD2. Per germline, CDR1 SGHNT and CDR2 YENEEA. Unmatched junction bases numbered 13, after V lost 0 bases and J lost 6 bases. There are 18 residues in the CDR3. The CDR3 is CASSLEDDSGIRGNEQFF. DNA of the CDR3: TGTGCCAGCAGCTTAGAGGACGATAGCGGGATAAGGGGCAATGAGCAGTTCTTC.

CDR3 in DNA: TGCAGTGCTATAGATGCGGGGGGGCCCCCAGATACGCAGTATTTT. It specifies CSAIDAGGPPDTQYF. The rearrangement uses TRBV20-1 and TRBJ2-3, with 9 bases aligning to TRBD2. The CDR3 contains 15 residues. The trim removed 4 bases at V and 4 bases at J, leaving 9 bases unmatched. Germline V CDR1 and CDR2: DFQATT, SNEGSKA (reference sequence).

This clonotype was detected ten times or more. This sequence joins TRBV27 and TRBJ2-7; D possibly uses TRBD1 or TRBD2 (5 bases each). Trimming shortened V by 6 bases and J by 5 bases, and 20 bases separated the two germline ends. Germline CDR1 reads MNHEY; CDR2 reads SMNVEV (reference sequence). The CDR3 totals 15 residues. Here the CDR3 reads CASRDMGRPRNEQYF. CDR3 nucleotide sequence: TGTGCCAGCAGGGATATGGGACGGCCTCGAAACGAGCAGTACTTC.

V gene TRBV7-3 combines with J gene TRBJ2-7; TRBD2 matches 10 bases. From germline, CDR1 is SGHTA and CDR2 FQGTGA. Losses at the gene ends were 2 bases for V and 7 bases for J; bases not matched to a gene: 5. This CDR3 has 14 residues. DNA of the CDR3: TGTGCCAGCAGCTTACATAGCGGGGGGATGGAGCAGTACTTC. Its translation is CASSLHSGGMEQYF.